These T cell receptor beta chains were read from a single sample in a study of blood T cell repertoires in COVID-19. The data were produced by immunoSEQ multiplex PCR, yet TCRdb's version contains in-frame clones alone and is incomplete. The repertoire has 72,000 or so clones, roughly 91% of them found once; the top ten carry approximately 1.5%. The specimen sequenced was peripheral blood. Every receptor here comes from a man aged 55-75 years with acute or convalescent COVID-19. CDR3s include the opening cysteine and the closing phenylalanine or tryptophan. Each record gives: CDR3 length, J gene, V gene, clone size, D gene, CDR3 DNA, CDR3 protein. A D gene is named only where the DNA matches it firmly. Expanded clones get a size class; other rows say once, few or many, or leave the size out.

17 | TRBJ2-1 | TRBV27 | few | NA | TGTGCCAGCAGTTCTGAGGCCGGGGCGCAGGGGTTCAATGAGCAGTTCTTC | CASSSEAGAQGFNEQFF
16 | TRBJ2-1 | TRBV6-2/TRBV6-3 | NA | TRBD1 | TGTGCCAGCAGTTACCTTGGACAGGTGATTTACAATGAGCAGTTCTTC | CASSYLGQVIYNEQFF
16 | TRBJ1-5 | TRBV5-1 | NA | NA | TGCGCCAGCAGCTTGGGTACACACGATAGCAATCAGCCCCAGCATTTT | CASSLGTHDSNQPQHF
16 | TRBJ2-2 | TRBV5-8 | NA | NA | TGTGCCAGCAGCTTGGTCCGGGCTCGGGGGACCGGGGAGCTGTTTTTT | CASSLVRARGTGELFF
12 | TRBJ1-1 | TRBV7-8 | NA | NA | TGTGCCAGCAGCCTCTCGAACACTGAAGCTTTCTTT | CASSLSNTEAFF
21 | TRBJ2-5 | TRBV7-6 | few | TRBD2 | TGTGCCAGCAGCCGAATTCCCTTGGAAGGGGTTAGCGGGGGGCCGGGGGAGACCCAGTACTTC | CASSRIPLEGVSGGPGETQYF
14 | TRBJ1-4 | TRBV5-1 | NA | TRBD1 | TGCGCCAGCAGCCGGGGACAGGGTTCTGAAAAACTGTTTTTT | CASSRGQGSEKLFF
14 | TRBJ1-3 | TRBV7-9 | NA | NA | TGTGCCAGCAGCTCCGGAGGCTCTGGAAACACCATATATTTT | CASSSGGSGNTIYF
19 | TRBJ1-1 | TRBV9 | NA | NA | TGTGCCAGCAGCGTCCTCCCGGCCGGGAACTCGAAGGGGAACACTGAAGCTTTCTTT | CASSVLPAGNSKGNTEAFF
15 | TRBJ2-4 | TRBV24-1 | NA | TRBD1 | TGTGCCACCAGTGATGGGGGGGACAGGGGCGCGATTCAGTACTTC | CATSDGGDRGAIQYF
14 | TRBJ2-2 | TRBV6-5 | NA | TRBD1 | TGTGCCAGCAGTAAAAACAGGGGGACCGGGGAGCTGTTTTTT | CASSKNRGTGELFF
15 | TRBJ1-1 | TRBV7-3 | NA | NA | TGTGCCAGCAGCCCCTCGGGGAGGGGGACGACTGAAGCTTTCTTT | CASSPSGRGTTEAFF
19 | TRBJ1-6 | TRBV9 | few | NA | TGTGCCAGCAGCGTTGGGGACACCAGCACCAGCTCCTATAATTCACCCCTCCACTTT | CASSVGDTSTSSYNSPLHF
17 | TRBJ1-1 | TRBV6-6 | NA | TRBD1 | TGTGCCAGCAGCCGACCCCCCGGGACAGGGGGAGTTTGGTTAGCTTTCTTT | CASSRPPGTGGVWLAFF
16 | TRBJ2-7 | TRBV24-1 | NA | NA | TGTGCCACCAGTGATAGAGCCGTCTCGGGCTCCTACGAGCAGTACTTC | CATSDRAVSGSYEQYF
14 | TRBJ2-1 | TRBV19 | NA | NA | TGTGCCAGTAGTCCTCAGACAGTCTACAATGAGCAGTTCTTC | CASSPQTVYNEQFF
15 | TRBJ1-2 | TRBV15 | NA | NA | TGTGCCACCCGTCCGACCAGGGCAGACTTCTATGGCTACACCTTC | CATRPTRADFYGYTF
13 | TRBJ2-5 | TRBV2 | NA | NA | TGTGCCAGCAGTGACGGACAGTATAGGACCCAGTACTTC | CASSDGQYRTQYF
14 | TRBJ2-2 | TRBV19 | NA | NA | TGTGCCAGCTCGTCACAGCTGAACACCGGGGAGCTGTTTTTT | CASSSQLNTGELFF
14 | TRBJ2-7 | TRBV27 | NA | TRBD2 | TGTGCCAGCAGTTTAACTAGCGGAAGGTACGAGCAGTACTTC | CASSLTSGRYEQYF
14 | TRBJ1-2 | TRBV9 | once | NA | TGTGCCAGCACGGGGGGTGGAAGTAACTATGGCTACACCTTC | CASTGGGSNYGYTF
17 | TRBJ2-3 | TRBV7-9 | NA | TRBD2 | TGTGCCAGCAGCTTAGCGCTGAGCGGGGGGGCTTCAGATACGCAGTATTTT | CASSLALSGGASDTQYF
15 | TRBJ1-4 | TRBV27 | NA | NA | TGTGCCAGCAGTTTAGCGGGAGGGATAAATGAAAAACTGTTTTTT | CASSLAGGINEKLFF
16 | TRBJ1-5 | TRBV5-6 | once | TRBD1 | TGTGCCAGCAGCTTCCGGACAGGGATGGGCAATCAGCCCCAGCATTTT | CASSFRTGMGNQPQHF
14 | TRBJ2-7 | TRBV24-1 | NA | NA | TGTGCCACCAGTGGCCCCGGGACAACCTACGAGCAGTACTTC | CATSGPGTTYEQYF
16 | TRBJ1-3 | TRBV7-9 | NA | TRBD1 | TGTGCCAGCAGCTTTTTACAGGGGGCTCGGAGAAACACCATATATTTT | CASSFLQGARRNTIYF
13 | TRBJ2-3 | TRBV5-1 | NA | NA | TGCGCCAGCAGCTCGCCGGGCACAGATACGCAGTATTTT | CASSSPGTDTQYF
14 | TRBJ2-5 | TRBV5-1 | NA | NA | TGCGCCAGCAGCTTGGGGAGGGGCCAAGAGACCCAGTACTTC | CASSLGRGQETQYF
15 | TRBJ1-1 | TRBV5-4 | NA | NA | TGTGCCAGCAGCCCCGTGCTGGGGGGGTCCACTGAAGCTTTCTTT | CASSPVLGGSTEAFF
14 | TRBJ2-1 | TRBV19 | NA | NA | TGTGCCAGTACCAACAGGGAATATTACAATGAGCAGTTCTTC | CASTNREYYNEQFF
16 | TRBJ2-2 | TRBV21-1 | NA | NA | TGTGCCAGCCGTAGGGTCAGGGGGCATAACACCGGGGAGCTGTTTTTT | CASRRVRGHNTGELFF